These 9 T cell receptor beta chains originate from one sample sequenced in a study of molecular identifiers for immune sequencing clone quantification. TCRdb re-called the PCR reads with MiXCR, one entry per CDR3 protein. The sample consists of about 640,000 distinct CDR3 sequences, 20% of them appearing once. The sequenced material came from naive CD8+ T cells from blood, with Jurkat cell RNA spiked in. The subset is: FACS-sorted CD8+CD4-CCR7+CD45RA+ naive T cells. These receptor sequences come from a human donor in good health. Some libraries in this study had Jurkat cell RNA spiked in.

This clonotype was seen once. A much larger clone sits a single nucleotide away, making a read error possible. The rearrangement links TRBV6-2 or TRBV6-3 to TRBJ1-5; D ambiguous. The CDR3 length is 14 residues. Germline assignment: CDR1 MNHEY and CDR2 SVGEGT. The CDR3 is CAGSSLDSNQPQHF. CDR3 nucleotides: TGTGCCGGCAGTTCGCTGGACAGCAATCAGCCCCAGCATTTT.

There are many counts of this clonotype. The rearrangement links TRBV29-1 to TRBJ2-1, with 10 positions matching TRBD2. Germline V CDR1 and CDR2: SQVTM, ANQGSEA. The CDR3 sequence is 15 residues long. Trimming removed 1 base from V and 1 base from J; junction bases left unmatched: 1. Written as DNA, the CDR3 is TGCAGCGTTGAAGGGACTAGCGGTTCCTACAATGAGCAGTTCTTC. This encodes CSVEGTSGSYNEQFF.

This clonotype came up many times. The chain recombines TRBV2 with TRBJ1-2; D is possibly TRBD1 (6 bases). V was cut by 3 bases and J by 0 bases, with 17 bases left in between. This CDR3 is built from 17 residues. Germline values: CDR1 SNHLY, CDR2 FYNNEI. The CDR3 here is CASSDGGQTVTNYGYTF. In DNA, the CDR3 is TGTGCCAGCAGTGATGGTGGACAGACAGTTACTAACTATGGCTACACCTTC.

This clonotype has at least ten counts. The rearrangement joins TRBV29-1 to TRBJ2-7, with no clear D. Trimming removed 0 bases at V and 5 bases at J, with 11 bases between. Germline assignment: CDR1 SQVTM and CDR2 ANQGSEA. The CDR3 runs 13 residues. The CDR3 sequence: CSVEDRAADEQYF. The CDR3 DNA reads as TGCAGCGTTGAAGATAGGGCCGCGGACGAGCAGTACTTC.

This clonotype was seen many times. CDR3 bases: TGTGCCAGCAGCTTAGACGGGGACACAGATACGCAGTATTTT. Residues: CASSLDGDTDTQYF. The chain is built from TRBV7-9 and TRBJ2-3; tentative D call: TRBD2 (5 bases). V lost 1 base and J 2 bases, leaving 7 bases between the germline ends. The germline CDR1 and CDR2 sequences are SEHNR and FQNEAQ (reference sequence). This CDR3 is 14 amino acids long.

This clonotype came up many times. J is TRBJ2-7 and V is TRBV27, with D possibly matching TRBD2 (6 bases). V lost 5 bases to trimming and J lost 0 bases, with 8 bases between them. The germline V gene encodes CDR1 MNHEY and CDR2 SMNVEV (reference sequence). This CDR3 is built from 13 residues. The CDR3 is CASSGGISYEQYF. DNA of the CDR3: TGTGCCAGCAGTGGAGGGATCTCCTACGAGCAGTACTTC.

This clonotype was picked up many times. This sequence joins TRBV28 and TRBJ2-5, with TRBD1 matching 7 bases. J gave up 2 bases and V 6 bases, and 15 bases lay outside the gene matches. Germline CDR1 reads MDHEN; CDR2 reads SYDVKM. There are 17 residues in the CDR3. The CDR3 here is CASSMAPFRDRQETQYF. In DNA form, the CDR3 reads TGTGCCAGCAGCATGGCCCCCTTCCGGGACAGACAAGAGACCCAGTACTTC.

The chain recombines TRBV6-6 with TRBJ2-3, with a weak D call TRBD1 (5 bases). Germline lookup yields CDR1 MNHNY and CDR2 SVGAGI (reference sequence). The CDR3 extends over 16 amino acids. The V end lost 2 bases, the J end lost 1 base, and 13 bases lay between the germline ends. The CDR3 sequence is CASSYESRVGTDTQYF. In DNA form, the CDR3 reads TGTGCCAGCAGTTACGAGTCCAGGGTAGGCACAGATACGCAGTATTTT.

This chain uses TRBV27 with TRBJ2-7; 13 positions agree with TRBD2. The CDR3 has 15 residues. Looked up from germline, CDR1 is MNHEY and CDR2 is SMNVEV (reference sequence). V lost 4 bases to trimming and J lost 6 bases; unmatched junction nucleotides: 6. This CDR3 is CASSSYGLAGVEQYF. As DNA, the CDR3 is TGTGCCAGCAGTTCCTATGGACTAGCGGGAGTCGAGCAGTACTTC.